This T cell receptor beta chain was captured in a study of shared clonotypes between healthy human individuals. Study-level findings and limits: Among donors, clonotype sharing was expected to be affected by sequencing depth. Sharing across four donors was highest in naive CD4 (roughly 5%) and lowest in memory CD8 (0.4%).

CD45RO-negative cells were positively selected for CCR7, leaving out terminally differentiated effector memory CD45RA+ cells. Each sample came from a Caucasian adult donor living in Nashville, Tennessee. In regard to this clone: Its specificity is not known.

CDR3 size: 19 residues. Germline lookup yields CDR1 SEHNR and CDR2 FQNEAQ (reference sequence). Trimming removed 2 bases at V and 6 bases at J, with 25 bases between. Assay runs were performed at deep level. Using immunoSEQ multiplex PCR, the repertoire was profiled, and TCRdb retains in-frame clones only, with some absent. The table lists some 2 million clones, about 95% of them singletons. Source material: naive CD8+ T cells sorted from blood. This clonotype was obtained from a man younger than 30 in good health. The V call is TRBV7-9, the J call TRBJ2-2; tentatively, D is TRBD1 or TRBD2 (7 bases each). Written as DNA, the CDR3 is TGTGCCAGCAGCTTAAGGTTGGATACCGCGACAGGGAGGGCCGGGGAGCTGTTTTTT. Translation: CASSLRLDTATGRAGELFF. The whole variable domain, remainder taken from reference TRBV7-9 and TRBJ2-2, is DTGVSQNPRHKITKRGQNVTFRCDPISEHNRLYWYRQTLGQGPEFLTYFQNEAQLEKSRLLSDRFSAERPKGSFSTLEIQRTEQGDSAMYLCASSLRLDTATGRAGELFFGEGSRLTVL.